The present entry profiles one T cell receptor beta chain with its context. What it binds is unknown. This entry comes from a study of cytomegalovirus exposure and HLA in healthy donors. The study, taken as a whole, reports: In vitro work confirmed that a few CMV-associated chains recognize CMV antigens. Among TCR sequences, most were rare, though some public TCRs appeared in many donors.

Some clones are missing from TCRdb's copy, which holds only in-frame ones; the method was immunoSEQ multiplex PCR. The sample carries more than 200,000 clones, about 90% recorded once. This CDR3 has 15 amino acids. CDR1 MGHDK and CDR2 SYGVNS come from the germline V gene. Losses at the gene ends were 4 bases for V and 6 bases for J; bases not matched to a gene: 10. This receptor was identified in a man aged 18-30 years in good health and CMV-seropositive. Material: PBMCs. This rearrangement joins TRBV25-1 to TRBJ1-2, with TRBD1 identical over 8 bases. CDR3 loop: CASSGRDRPGDGYTF. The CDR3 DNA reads TGTGCCAGCAGTGGCAGGGACAGGCCAGGGGATGGCTACACCTTC.